One sample yielded the 10 T cell receptor beta chains listed below, sequenced in a study of cytomegalovirus exposure and HLA in healthy donors. PCR was performed using 60 Vbeta and 13 Jbeta primers. TCRdb's table, derived via immunoSEQ multiplex PCR, lists solely in-frame clones and lacks some. This table holds some 120,000 clones, approximately 89% found once. Sequenced material: PBMCs. These receptors were taken from a woman under 40 in good health and CMV-seropositive.

The chain couples TRBV5-1 to TRBJ1-3, with D possibly being TRBD1 (6 bases). Trimming removed 3 bases from V and 4 bases from J, with 14 bases in between. Per germline, CDR1 SGHRS and CDR2 YFSETQ. CDR3 length equals 15 residues. CDR3: CASSSGTLGGNTIYF. The CDR3, as DNA: TGCGCCAGCAGCTCCGGGACACTGGGGGGAAACACCATATATTTT.

The chain links TRBV6-5 to TRBJ1-1; D perhaps matches TRBD1 (5 bases). Germline CDR1 is MNHEY and CDR2 is SVGAGI. V gave up 0 bases and J gave up 10 bases, with 15 bases separating them. This CDR3 comprises 14 residues. CDR3 sequence: CASSYSYGADPAFF. Here the CDR3 DNA reads TGTGCCAGCAGTTACTCCTATGGGGCGGATCCAGCTTTCTTT.

The gene calls are TRBV6-4 and TRBJ2-3, with TRBD2 matching over 7 bases. This CDR3 spans 15 amino acids. The ends lost 0 bases at V and 3 bases at J; junction bases unmatched: 3. Germline CDR1 is MRHNA and CDR2 is SNTAGT. Here the CDR3 reads CASSDSGGSTDTQYF. DNA for the CDR3: TGTGCCAGCAGTGACTCGGGGGGGAGTACAGATACGCAGTATTTT.

This rearrangement joins TRBV18 to TRBJ2-5; perhaps TRBD1 as D (6 bases). The CDR3 covers 15 residues. Trimming shortened V by 6 bases and J by 4 bases, and 18 bases separated the two germline ends. Germline CDR1 KGHSH, CDR2 LQKENI. This chain's CDR3 is CASSLSLQGPETQYF. DNA of the CDR3: TGTGCCAGCTCTCTCTCGCTACAGGGCCCAGAGACCCAGTACTTC. The full variable domain, completed using reference TRBV18 and TRBJ2-5, is NAGVMQNPRHLVRRRGQEARLRCSPMKGHSHVYWYRQLPEEGLKFMVYLQKENIIDESGMPKERFSAEFPKEGPSILRIQQVVRGDSAAYFCASSLSLQGPETQYFGPGTRLLVL.

The CDR3 DNA sequence: TGTGCCAGCATCCCCTGGGAGAGGCAGACGGATAATTCACCCCTCCACTTT. This encodes CASIPWERQTDNSPLHF. This rearrangement joins TRBV5-6 to TRBJ1-6; no clear D. CDR3 length: 17 residues. CDR1 is SGHDT and CDR2 is YYEEEE in the germline V gene. V was pared by 6 bases and J by 5 bases, with 21 bases between.

Only one count was recorded for this clone. This rearrangement joins TRBV5-1 to TRBJ2-2; 7 bases agree with TRBD1. From germline, CDR1 is SGHRS and CDR2 YFSETQ. The CDR3 totals 15 residues. Trimming cost V 1 base and J 3 bases; bases outside gene matches: 3. CDR3 protein: CASSLTGAHTGELFF. For the CDR3, the DNA is TGCGCCAGCAGCTTGACAGGGGCACACACCGGGGAGCTGTTTTTT.

This clone was detected only once. J is TRBJ1-3 and V is TRBV14; 7 nucleotides match TRBD1. The CDR3 has 16 residues. The trim removed 4 bases at V and 4 bases at J, leaving 10 bases unmatched. Per germline, CDR1 SGHDN and CDR2 FVKESK. CDR3 sequence reads: CASSRLTGTVGNTIYF. The CDR3 DNA reads as TGTGCCAGCAGCCGATTGACCGGGACAGTGGGAAACACCATATATTTT.

This rearrangement joins TRBV9 to TRBJ1-5; no reliable D call. CDR1 and CDR2 (germline): SGDLS, YYNGEE. V dropped 3 bases and J dropped 1 base, with 8 bases sitting between them. The CDR3 runs to 14 residues. CDR3 coding DNA: TGTGCCAGCAGCGGAGTCCCGAGCAATCAGCCCCAGCATTTT. Translation: CASSGVPSNQPQHF.

This chain connects TRBV6-5 to TRBJ1-2, with D possibly being TRBD1 (6 bases). The length of the CDR3 is 16 residues. V was clipped by 2 bases and J by 5 bases, with 18 bases between them. In germline, CDR1 is MNHEY, CDR2 SVGAGI. CDR3 bases: TGTGCCAGCAGTTACGGGTCTTACAGGGAAGGGTATGGCTACACCTTC. As protein: CASSYGSYREGYGYTF.

This sequence joins TRBV6-1 and TRBJ2-7; TRBD1 matches at 8 bases. J lost 2 bases, V lost 11 bases, and 8 bases had no gene match. This CDR3 has 13 amino acids. Germline assignment: CDR1 MNHNS and CDR2 SASEGT. The CDR3 spells CAVRTGIPYEQYF. CDR3 nucleotide sequence: TGTGCCGTTCGGACAGGGATTCCCTACGAGCAGTACTTC.